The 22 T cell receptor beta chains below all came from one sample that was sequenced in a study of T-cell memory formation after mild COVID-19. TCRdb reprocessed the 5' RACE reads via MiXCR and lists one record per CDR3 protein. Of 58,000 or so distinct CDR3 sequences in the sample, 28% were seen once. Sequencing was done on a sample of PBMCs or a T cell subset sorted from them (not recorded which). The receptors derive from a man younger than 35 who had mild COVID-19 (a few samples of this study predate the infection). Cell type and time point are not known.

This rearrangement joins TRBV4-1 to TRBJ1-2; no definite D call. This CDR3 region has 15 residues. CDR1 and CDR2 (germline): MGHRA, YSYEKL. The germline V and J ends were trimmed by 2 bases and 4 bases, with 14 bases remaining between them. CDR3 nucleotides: TGCGCCAGCAGCCAAACTAGGGCGGACTCCTATGGCTACACCTTC. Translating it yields CASSQTRADSYGYTF.

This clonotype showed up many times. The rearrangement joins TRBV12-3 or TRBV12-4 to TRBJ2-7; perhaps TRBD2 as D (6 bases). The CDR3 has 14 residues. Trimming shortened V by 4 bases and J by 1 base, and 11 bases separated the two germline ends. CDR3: CASSSGTVSYEQYF. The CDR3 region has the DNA TGTGCCAGCAGTTCCGGGACTGTATCCTACGAGCAGTACTTC.

CDR3 region: CASSQGGSEKLFF. CDR3 bases: TGCGCCAGCAGCCAGGGTGGTTCTGAAAAACTGTTTTTT. V is TRBV4-3 and J is TRBJ1-4; unclear D gene. Trimming took 3 bases from V and 7 from J, leaving 9 bases between them. This CDR3 contains 13 residues. Germline CDR1 and CDR2: LGHNA and YSLEER.

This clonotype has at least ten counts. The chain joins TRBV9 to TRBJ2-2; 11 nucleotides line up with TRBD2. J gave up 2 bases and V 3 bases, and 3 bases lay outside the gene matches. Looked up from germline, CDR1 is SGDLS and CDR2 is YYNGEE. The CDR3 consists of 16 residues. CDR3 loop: CASSGTSGGNTGELFF. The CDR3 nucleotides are TGTGCCAGCAGCGGAACTAGCGGGGGAAACACCGGGGAGCTGTTTTTT.

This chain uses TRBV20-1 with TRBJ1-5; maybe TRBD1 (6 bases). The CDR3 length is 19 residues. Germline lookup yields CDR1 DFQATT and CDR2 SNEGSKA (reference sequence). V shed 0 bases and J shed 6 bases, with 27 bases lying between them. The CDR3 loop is CSARDRAIGGRFGSQPQHF. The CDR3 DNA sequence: TGCAGTGCTAGAGATCGGGCCATAGGGGGTAGGTTCGGGAGTCAGCCCCAGCATTTT.

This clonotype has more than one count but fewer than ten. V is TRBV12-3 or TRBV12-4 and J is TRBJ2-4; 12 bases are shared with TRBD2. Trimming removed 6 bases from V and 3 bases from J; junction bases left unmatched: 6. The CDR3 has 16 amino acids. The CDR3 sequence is CASSITSGGYKNIQYF. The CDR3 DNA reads TGTGCCAGCAGCATAACTAGCGGGGGGTACAAAAACATTCAGTACTTC.

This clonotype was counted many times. CDR3 DNA sequence: TGTGCCACCCGGGACAGCAATTCTGGAAACACCATATATTTT. As protein: CATRDSNSGNTIYF. V gene TRBV10-3 combines with J gene TRBJ1-3; 7 positions match TRBD1. The length of the CDR3 is 14 residues. Unmatched junction bases numbered 7, after V lost 10 bases and J lost 1 base. Germline loops: CDR1 ENHRY, CDR2 SYGVKD.

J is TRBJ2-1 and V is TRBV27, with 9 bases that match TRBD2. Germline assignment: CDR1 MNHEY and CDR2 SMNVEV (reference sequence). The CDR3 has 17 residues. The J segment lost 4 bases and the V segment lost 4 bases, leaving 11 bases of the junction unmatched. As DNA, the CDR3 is TGTGCCAGCAGTTCCCGTCGGCGGGGGGGCGAGTACAATGAGCAGTTCTTC. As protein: CASSSRRRGGEYNEQFF.

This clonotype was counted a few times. The CDR3 DNA follows: TGTGCCAGCGAAAGCCTAGCGGGAGTATCCTACGAGCAGTACTTC. It yields the protein CASESLAGVSYEQYF. V and J are TRBV2 and TRBJ2-7; 10 bases match TRBD2. CDR3 length: 15 residues. The V segment lost 8 bases and the J segment 1 base; nucleotides outside the gene matches: 8. Germline V lookup: CDR1 SNHLY, CDR2 FYNNEI.

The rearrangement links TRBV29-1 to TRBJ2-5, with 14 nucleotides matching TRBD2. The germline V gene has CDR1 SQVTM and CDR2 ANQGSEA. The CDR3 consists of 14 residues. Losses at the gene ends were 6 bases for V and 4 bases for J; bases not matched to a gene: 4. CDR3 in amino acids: CSVGTSGGVETQYF. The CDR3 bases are TGCAGCGTGGGGACTAGCGGGGGAGTAGAGACCCAGTACTTC.

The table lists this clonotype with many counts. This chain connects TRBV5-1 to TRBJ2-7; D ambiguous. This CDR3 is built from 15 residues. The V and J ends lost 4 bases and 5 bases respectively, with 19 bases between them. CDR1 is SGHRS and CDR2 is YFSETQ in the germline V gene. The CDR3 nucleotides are TGCGCCAGCAGCCCTGCGGTTCTCTCGGAGAACGAGCAGTACTTC. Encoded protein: CASSPAVLSENEQYF. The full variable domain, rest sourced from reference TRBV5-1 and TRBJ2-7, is KAGVTQTPRYLIKTRGQQVTLSCSPISGHRSVSWYQQTPGQGLQFLFEYFSETQRNKGNFPGRFSGRQFSNSRSEMNVSTLELGDSALYLCASSPAVLSENEQYFGPGTRLTVT.

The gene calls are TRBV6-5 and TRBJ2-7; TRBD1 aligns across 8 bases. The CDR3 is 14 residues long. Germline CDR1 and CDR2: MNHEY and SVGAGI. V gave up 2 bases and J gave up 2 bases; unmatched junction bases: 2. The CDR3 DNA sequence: TGTGCCAGCAGTTACGGACAGGGCCCCTACGAGCAGTACGTC. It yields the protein CASSYGQGPYEQYV.

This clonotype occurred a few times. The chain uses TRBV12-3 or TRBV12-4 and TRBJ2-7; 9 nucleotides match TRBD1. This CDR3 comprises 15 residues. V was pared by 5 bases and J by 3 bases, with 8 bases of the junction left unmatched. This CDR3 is CASSGPGQGLYEQYF. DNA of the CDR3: TGTGCCAGCAGTGGACCGGGACAGGGTCTCTACGAGCAGTACTTC.

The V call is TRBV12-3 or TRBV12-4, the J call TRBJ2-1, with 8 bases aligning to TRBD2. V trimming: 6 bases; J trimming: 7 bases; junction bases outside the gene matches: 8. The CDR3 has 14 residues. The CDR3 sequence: CASRVSGGANEQFF. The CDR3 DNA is TGTGCCAGCAGGGTATCCGGGGGGGCGAATGAGCAGTTCTTC.

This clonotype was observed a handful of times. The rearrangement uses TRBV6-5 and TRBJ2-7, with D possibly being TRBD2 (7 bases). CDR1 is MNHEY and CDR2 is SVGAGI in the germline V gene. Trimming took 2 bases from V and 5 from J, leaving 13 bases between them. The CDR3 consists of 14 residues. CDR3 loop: CASSYGGGSHEQYV. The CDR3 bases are TGTGCCAGCAGTTACGGCGGGGGCAGCCACGAGCAGTACGTC.

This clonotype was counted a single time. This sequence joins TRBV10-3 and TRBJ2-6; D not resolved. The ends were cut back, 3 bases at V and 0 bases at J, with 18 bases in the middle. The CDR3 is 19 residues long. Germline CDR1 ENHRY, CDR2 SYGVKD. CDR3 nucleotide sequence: TGTGCCATCAGTGACTTCCGACCCGCGAAGAGCTCTGGGGCCAACGTCCTGACTTTC. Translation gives CAISDFRPAKSSGANVLTF.

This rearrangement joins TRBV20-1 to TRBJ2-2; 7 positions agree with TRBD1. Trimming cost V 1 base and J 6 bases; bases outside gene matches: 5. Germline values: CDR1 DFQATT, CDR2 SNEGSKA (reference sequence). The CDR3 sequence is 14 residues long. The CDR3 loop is CSARGRQGPGELFF. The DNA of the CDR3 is TGCAGTGCTAGAGGCCGACAGGGTCCCGGGGAGCTGTTTTTT.

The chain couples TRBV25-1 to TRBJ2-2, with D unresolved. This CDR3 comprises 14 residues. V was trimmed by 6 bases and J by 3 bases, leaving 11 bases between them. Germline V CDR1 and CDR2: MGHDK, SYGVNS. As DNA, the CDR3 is TGTGCCAGCAGCGATCCCCTGTACACCGGGGAGCTGTTTTTT. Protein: CASSDPLYTGELFF.

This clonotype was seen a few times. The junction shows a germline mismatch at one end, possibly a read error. The CDR3 sequence is CASSLNGHNLQETQYF. CDR3 sequence (DNA): TGTGCTAGCAGCTTAAATGGCCACAACCTCCAAGAGACCCAGTACTTC. The rearrangement joins TRBV7-7 to TRBJ2-5; no definite D call. This CDR3 is built from 16 residues. Per the germline V gene, CDR1 is SSHAT and CDR2 is FNYEAQ (reference sequence).

This CDR3 is CASSGSSGGYNEQFF. In DNA, the CDR3 is TGTGCCAGCAGTGGCTCTAGCGGGGGTTACAATGAGCAGTTCTTC. The chain has TRBV6-1 and TRBJ2-1, with 10 bases identical to TRBD2. Germline V gene sequence: CDR1 MNHNS, CDR2 SASEGT. The CDR3 runs 15 residues. The V segment lost 4 bases and the J segment 4 bases; nucleotides outside the gene matches: 4.

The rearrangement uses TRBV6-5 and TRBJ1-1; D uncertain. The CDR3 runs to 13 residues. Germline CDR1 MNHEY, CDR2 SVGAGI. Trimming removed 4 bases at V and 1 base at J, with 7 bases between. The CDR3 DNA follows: TGTGCCAGCAGTTTCCGGACGAACACTGAAGCTTTCTTT. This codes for CASSFRTNTEAFF.

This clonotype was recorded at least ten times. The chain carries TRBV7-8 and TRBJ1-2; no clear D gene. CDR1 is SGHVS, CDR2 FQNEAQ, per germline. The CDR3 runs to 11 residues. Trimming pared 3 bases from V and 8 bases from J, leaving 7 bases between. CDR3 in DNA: TGTGCCAGCAGCTTTGGGTCAGGCTACACCTTC. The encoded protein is CASSFGSGYTF.